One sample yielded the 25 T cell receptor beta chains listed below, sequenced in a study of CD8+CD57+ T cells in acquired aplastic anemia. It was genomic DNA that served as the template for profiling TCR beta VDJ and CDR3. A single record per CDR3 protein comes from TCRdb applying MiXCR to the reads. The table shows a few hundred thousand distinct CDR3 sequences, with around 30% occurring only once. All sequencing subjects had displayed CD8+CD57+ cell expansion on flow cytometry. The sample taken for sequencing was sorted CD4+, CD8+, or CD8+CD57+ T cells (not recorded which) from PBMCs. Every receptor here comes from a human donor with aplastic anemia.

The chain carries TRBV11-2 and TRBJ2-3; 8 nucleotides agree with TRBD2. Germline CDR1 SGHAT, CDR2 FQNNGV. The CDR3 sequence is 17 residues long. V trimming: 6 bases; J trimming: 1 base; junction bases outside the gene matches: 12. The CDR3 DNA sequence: TGTGCCAGCAGTCACCCCCCGGGGGGGGGCCGCACAGATACGCAGTATTTT. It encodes CASSHPPGGGRTDTQYF.

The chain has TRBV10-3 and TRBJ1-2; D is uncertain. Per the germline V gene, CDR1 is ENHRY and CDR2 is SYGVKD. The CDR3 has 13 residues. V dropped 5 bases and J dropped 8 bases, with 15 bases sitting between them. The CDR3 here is CAISRMGSYGYTF. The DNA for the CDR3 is TGTGCCATCAGTCGGATGGGGTCCTACGGCTACACCTTC.

The CDR3 sequence is CASSPQTGTSADEQFF. The CDR3 bases are TGTGCCAGTAGTCCCCAAACAGGGACTAGCGCCGATGAGCAGTTCTTC. The rearrangement joins TRBV10-3 to TRBJ2-1; 10 bases match TRBD2. This CDR3 spans 16 amino acids. V lost 10 bases and J lost 8; bases outside the gene matches: 17. Looked up from germline, CDR1 is ENHRY and CDR2 is SYGVKD.

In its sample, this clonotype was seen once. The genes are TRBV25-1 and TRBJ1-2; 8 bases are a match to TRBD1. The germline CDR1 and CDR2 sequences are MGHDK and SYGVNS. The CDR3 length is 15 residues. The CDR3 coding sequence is TGTGCAGCCCTTGGCCCAGGGGGCAACTACTATGGCTACACCTTC. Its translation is CAALGPGGNYYGYTF.

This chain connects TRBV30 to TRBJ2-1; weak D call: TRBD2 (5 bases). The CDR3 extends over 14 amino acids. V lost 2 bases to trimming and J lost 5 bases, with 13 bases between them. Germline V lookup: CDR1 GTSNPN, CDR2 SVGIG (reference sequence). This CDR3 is CAWSIGVLDNEQFF. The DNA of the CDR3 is TGTGCCTGGAGTATCGGGGTTCTTGACAATGAGCAGTTCTTC. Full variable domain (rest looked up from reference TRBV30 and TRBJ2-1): SQTIHQWPATLVQPVGSPLSLECTVEGTSNPNLYWYRQAAGRGLQLLFYSVGIGQISSEVPQNLSASRPQDRQFILSSKKLLLSDSGFYLCAWSIGVLDNEQFFGPGTRLTVL.

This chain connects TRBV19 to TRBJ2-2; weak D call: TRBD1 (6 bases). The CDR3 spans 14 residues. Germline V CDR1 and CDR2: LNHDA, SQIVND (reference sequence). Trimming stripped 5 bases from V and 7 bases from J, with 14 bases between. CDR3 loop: CASSAGTSDGELFF. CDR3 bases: TGTGCCAGTAGTGCCGGGACATCAGACGGGGAGCTGTTTTTT.

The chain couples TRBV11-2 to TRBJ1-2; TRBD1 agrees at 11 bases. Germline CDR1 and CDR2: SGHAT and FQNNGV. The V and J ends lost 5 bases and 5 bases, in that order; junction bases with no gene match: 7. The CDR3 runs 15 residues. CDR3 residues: CASSPGQGAFYGYTF. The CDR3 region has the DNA TGTGCCAGCAGCCCTGGACAGGGGGCTTTTTATGGCTACACCTTC.

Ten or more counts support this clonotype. CDR3 nucleotides: TGCAGCGTGGACAGCACTGAAGCTTTCTTT. Protein sequence: CSVDSTEAFF. The V call is TRBV29-1, the J call TRBJ1-1; a weak D match, TRBD1 (6 bases). The ends were cut back, 6 bases at V and 4 bases at J, with 6 bases in the middle. Looked up from germline, CDR1 is SQVTM and CDR2 is ANQGSEA. The CDR3 contains 10 residues.

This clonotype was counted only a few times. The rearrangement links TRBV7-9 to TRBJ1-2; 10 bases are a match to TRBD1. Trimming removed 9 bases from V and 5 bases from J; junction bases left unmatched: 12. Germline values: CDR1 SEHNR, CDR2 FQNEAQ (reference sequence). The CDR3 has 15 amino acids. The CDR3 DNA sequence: TGTGCCAGTAGTCCGGCGGGACAGGGGAGATATGGCTACACCTTC. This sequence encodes CASSPAGQGRYGYTF.

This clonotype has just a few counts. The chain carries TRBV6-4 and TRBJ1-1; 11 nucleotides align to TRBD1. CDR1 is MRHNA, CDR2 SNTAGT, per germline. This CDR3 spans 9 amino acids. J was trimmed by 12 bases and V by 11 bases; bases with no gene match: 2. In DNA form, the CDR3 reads TGTGCCGGACAGGGGGCGACTTTCTTT. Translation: CAGQGATFF.

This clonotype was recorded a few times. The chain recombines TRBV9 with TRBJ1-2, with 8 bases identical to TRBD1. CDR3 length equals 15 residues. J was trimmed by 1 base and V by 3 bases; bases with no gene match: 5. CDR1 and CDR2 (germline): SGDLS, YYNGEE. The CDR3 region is CASSADRGYNYGYTF. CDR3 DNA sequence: TGTGCCAGCAGCGCAGACAGGGGTTATAACTATGGCTACACCTTC.

The CDR3 sequence is CASSLARSSYIGNTIYF. DNA of the CDR3: TGTGCCAGCAGCTTAGCGCGGTCTAGTTACATTGGAAACACCATATATTTT. The chain joins TRBV7-6 to TRBJ1-3; D unclear. Germline CDR1 and CDR2: SGHVS and FNYEAQ. The CDR3 covers 17 residues. Trimming cost V 0 bases and J 3 bases, with 15 bases left between them.

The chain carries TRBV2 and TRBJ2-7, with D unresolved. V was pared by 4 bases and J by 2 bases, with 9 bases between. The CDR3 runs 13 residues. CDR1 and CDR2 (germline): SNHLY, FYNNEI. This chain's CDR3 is CASSVNGAYEQYF. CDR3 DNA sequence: TGTGCCAGCAGTGTCAATGGGGCCTACGAGCAGTACTTC.

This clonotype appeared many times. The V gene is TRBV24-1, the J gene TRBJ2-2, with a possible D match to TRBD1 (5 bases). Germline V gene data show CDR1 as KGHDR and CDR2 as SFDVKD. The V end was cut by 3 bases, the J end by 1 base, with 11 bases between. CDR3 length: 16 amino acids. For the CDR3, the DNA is TGTGCCACCAGTGATCAGGGCACAGTGAACACCGGGGAGCTGTTTTTT. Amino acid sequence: CATSDQGTVNTGELFF.

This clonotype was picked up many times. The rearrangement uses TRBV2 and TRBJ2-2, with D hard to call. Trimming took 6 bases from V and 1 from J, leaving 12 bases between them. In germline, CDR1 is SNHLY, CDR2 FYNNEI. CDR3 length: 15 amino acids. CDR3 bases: TGTGCCAGCAGGACCTTGGACGGGAACACCGGGGAGCTGTTTTTT. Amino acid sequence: CASRTLDGNTGELFF. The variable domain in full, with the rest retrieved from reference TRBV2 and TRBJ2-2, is EPEVTQTPSHQVTQMGQEVILRCVPISNHLYFYWYRQILGQKVEFLVSFYNNEISEKSEIFDDQFSVERPDGSNFTLKIRSTKLEDSAMYFCASRTLDGNTGELFFGEGSRLTVL.

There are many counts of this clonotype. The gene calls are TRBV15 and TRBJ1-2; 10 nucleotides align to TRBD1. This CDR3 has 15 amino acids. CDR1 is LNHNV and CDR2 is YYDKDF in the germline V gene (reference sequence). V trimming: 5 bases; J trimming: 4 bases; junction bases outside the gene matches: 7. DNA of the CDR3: TGTGCCACCAGCCCTCGGGACAGGGGAGGCTATGGCTACACCTTC. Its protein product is CATSPRDRGGYGYTF.

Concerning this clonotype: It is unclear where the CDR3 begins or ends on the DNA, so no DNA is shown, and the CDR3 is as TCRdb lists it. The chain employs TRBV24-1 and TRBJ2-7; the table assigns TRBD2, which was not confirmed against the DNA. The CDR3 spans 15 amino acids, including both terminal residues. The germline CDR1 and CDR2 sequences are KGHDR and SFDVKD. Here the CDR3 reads CDICSAAGAGYEQYF.

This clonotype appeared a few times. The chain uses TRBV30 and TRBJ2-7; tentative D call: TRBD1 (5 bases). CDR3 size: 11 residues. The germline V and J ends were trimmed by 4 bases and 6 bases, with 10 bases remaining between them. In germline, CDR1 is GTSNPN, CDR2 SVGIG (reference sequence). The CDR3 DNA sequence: TGTGCCTGGACTCAGGGTGGCGAGCAGTACTTC. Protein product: CAWTQGGEQYF.

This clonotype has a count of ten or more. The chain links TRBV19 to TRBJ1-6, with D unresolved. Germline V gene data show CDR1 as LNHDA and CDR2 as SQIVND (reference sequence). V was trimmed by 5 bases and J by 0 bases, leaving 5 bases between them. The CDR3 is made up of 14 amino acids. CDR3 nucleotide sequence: TGTGCCAGTAGTTTCGACTCCTATAATTCACCCCTCCACTTT. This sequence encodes CASSFDSYNSPLHF.

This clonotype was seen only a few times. The CDR3 here is CASSPGISQGDQPQHF. The CDR3 DNA reads TGCGCCAGCAGCCCTGGTATCTCCCAGGGCGATCAGCCCCAGCATTTT. The genes are TRBV5-1 and TRBJ1-5, with D perhaps TRBD1 (5 bases). The CDR3 contains 16 residues. CDR1 is SGHRS, CDR2 YFSETQ, per germline. Deletions cut 4 bases from V and 5 bases from J, with 19 bases between.

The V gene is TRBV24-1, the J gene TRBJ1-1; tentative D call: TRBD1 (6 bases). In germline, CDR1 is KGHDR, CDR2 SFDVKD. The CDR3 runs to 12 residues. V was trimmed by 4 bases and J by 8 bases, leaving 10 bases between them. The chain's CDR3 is CATSEGRGEAFF. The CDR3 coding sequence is TGTGCCACCAGTGAAGGCAGGGGAGAAGCTTTCTTT.

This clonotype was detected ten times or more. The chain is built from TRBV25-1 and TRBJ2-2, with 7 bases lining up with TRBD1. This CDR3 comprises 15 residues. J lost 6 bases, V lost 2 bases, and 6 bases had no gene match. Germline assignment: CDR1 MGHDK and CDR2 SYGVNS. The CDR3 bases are TGTGCCAGCAGTGAAGCCGACAGGGCCGCCGGGGAGCTGTTTTTT. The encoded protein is CASSEADRAAGELFF.

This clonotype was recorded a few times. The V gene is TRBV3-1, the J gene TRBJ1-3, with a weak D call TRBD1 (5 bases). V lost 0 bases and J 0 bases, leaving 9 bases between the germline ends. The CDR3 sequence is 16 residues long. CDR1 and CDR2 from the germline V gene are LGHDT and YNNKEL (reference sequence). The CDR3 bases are TGTGCCAGCAGCCAAGATGTTACAGGCTCTGGAAACACCATATATTTT. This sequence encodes CASSQDVTGSGNTIYF.

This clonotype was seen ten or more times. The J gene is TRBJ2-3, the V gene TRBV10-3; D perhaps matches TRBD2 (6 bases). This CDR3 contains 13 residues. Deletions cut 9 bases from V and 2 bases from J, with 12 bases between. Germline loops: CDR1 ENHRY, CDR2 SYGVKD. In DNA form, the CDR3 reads TGTGCCATAATGGGGGGATACACAGATACGCAGTATTTT. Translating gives CAIMGGYTDTQYF.

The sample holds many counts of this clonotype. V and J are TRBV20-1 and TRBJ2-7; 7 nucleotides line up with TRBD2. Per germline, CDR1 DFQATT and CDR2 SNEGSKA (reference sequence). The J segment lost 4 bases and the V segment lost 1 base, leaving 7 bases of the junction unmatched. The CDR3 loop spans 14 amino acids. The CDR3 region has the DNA TGCAGTGCTAGAGTGAGGGAGGGGAGGTACGAGCAGTACTTC. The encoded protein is CSARVREGRYEQYF.